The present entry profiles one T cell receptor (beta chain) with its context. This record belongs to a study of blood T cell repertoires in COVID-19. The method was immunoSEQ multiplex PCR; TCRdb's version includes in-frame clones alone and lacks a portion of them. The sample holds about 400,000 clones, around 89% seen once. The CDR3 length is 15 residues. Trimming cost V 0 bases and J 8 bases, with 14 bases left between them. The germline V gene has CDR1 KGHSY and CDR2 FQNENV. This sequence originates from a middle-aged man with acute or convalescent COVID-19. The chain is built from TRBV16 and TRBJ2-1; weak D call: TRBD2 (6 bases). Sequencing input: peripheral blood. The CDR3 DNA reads TGTGCCAGCAGCCAATCGGGGAGGAGGAGGGATGAGCAGTTCTTC. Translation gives CASSQSGRRRDEQFF.